This T cell receptor (beta chain) was captured by sequencing in a study of cytomegalovirus exposure and HLA in healthy donors. The PCR made use of 60 Vbeta and 13 Jbeta primers. Libraries were prepared by immunoSEQ multiplex PCR; TCRdb keeps only in-frame clonotypes and omits some of them. Among tens of thousands of clones, 82% were seen once, and the ten largest hold around 3.8%. CDR3 size: 11 residues. The germline V gene encodes CDR1 MNHNY and CDR2 SVGAGI (reference sequence). Trimming pared 7 bases from V and 7 bases from J, leaving 8 bases between. This receptor was taken from a man between 50 and 59 years old in good health and CMV-seronegative. The sequenced sample consisted of PBMCs. The genes are TRBV6-6 and TRBJ2-1, with TRBD2 as a possible D gene (5 bases). CDR3 loop: CASTRGNEQFF. The CDR3, as DNA: TGTGCCAGCACCAGAGGGAATGAGCAGTTCTTC.